This record covers a single T cell receptor (beta chain). The CDR3 is 16 residues long. The germline V gene has CDR1 MNHEY and CDR2 SMNVEV (reference sequence). V lost 2 bases and J lost 2; bases outside the gene matches: 5. The sample is drawn from a study of CD8 T cells in Susac syndrome. Random hexamers were used to reverse transcribe an amount of roughly 0.45 to 1 ug RNA. MiXCR, applied by TCRdb to the immunoSEQ multiplex PCR reads, yields one record per CDR3 protein. The data hold a few hundred thousand distinct CDR3 sequences, with more than 75% observed a single time. The clonotype was recovered from a human donor with multiple sclerosis. J is TRBJ2-1 and V is TRBV27; 8 positions agree with TRBD2. The source material was CD8+ T cells from PBMCs. The CDR3, as DNA: TGTGCCAGCAGTTTAACAGCGGGAGCGACCTACAATGAGCAGTTCTTC. It encodes CASSLTAGATYNEQFF.